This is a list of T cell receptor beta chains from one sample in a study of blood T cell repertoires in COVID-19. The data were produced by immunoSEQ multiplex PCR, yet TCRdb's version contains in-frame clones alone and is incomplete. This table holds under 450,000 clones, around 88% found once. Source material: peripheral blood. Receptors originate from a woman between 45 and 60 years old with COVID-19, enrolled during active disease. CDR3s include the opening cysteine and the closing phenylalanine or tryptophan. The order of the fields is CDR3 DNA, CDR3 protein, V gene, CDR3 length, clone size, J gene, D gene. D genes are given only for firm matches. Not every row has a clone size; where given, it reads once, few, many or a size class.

CDR3nt: TGCAGCGGCCTCCCTAGAGGGAGGACCACTGAAGCTTTCTTT; CDR3aa: CSGLPRGRTTEAFF; v_gene: TRBV29-1; len: 14; abundance: once; j_gene: TRBJ1-1; d_gene: NA
CDR3nt: TGTGCCACCAGTGATTTAACAGGGGACGACGGGGAGCTGTTTTTT; CDR3aa: CATSDLTGDDGELFF; v_gene: TRBV24-1; len: 15; abundance: NA; j_gene: TRBJ2-2; d_gene: TRBD1
CDR3nt: TGTGCCAGCAGTTCGGGGGGGGGATGGAGCAATCAGCCCCAGCATTTT; CDR3aa: CASSSGGGWSNQPQHF; v_gene: TRBV27; len: 16; abundance: NA; j_gene: TRBJ1-5; d_gene: NA
CDR3nt: TGCGCCAGCAGCCAAGACAGGGGGCTCACTGAAGCTTTCTTT; CDR3aa: CASSQDRGLTEAFF; v_gene: TRBV4-1; len: 14; abundance: NA; j_gene: TRBJ1-1; d_gene: TRBD1
CDR3nt: TGCAGCGTTTCCAAGACAGGAAACACTGAAGCTTTCTTT; CDR3aa: CSVSKTGNTEAFF; v_gene: TRBV29-1; len: 13; abundance: NA; j_gene: TRBJ1-1; d_gene: NA
CDR3nt: TGTGCCAGCAGCGTAGCCTCACTAGCGGGGGGTCCCTCCTACGAGCAGTACTTC; CDR3aa: CASSVASLAGGPSYEQYF; v_gene: TRBV9; len: 18; abundance: NA; j_gene: TRBJ2-7; d_gene: TRBD2
CDR3nt: TGCGCCAGCAGCTTGGGGGAGAACTATGGCTACACCTTC; CDR3aa: CASSLGENYGYTF; v_gene: TRBV5-1; len: 13; abundance: NA; j_gene: TRBJ1-2; d_gene: NA
CDR3nt: TGCGCCAGCAGAACCGGGACAGGGATGGGTGAGCAGTTCTTC; CDR3aa: CASRTGTGMGEQFF; v_gene: TRBV5-1; len: 14; abundance: NA; j_gene: TRBJ2-1; d_gene: TRBD1
CDR3nt: TGTGCCAGCTCGGGCAGGGGCGAGCAGTACTTC; CDR3aa: CASSGRGEQYF; v_gene: TRBV12-3/TRBV12-4; len: 11; abundance: once; j_gene: TRBJ2-7; d_gene: NA
CDR3nt: TGTGCCAGCAGCCCCCCCCGGAGCGCTACTAACTATGGCTACACCTTC; CDR3aa: CASSPPRSATNYGYTF; v_gene: TRBV9; len: 16; abundance: NA; j_gene: TRBJ1-2; d_gene: NA
CDR3nt: TGTGCCAGCAGCCTAAGAGGACAGGGGGCAGAAGAGCAGTACTTC; CDR3aa: CASSLRGQGAEEQYF; v_gene: TRBV11-3; len: 15; abundance: NA; j_gene: TRBJ2-7; d_gene: TRBD1
CDR3nt: TGTGCCAGCAGCCAAGAAGTAGTAGCGGGGGGGCTGGGAGAGACCCAGTACTTC; CDR3aa: CASSQEVVAGGLGETQYF; v_gene: TRBV3-1/TRBV3-2; len: 18; abundance: NA; j_gene: TRBJ2-5; d_gene: TRBD2
CDR3nt: TGCAGTGCTAGTGTGAGCGACGAGCAGTACTTC; CDR3aa: CSASVSDEQYF; v_gene: TRBV20-1; len: 11; abundance: NA; j_gene: TRBJ2-7; d_gene: NA
CDR3nt: TGTGCCAGTAGTAAGGGACAGGGTTACACTGAAGCTTTCTTT; CDR3aa: CASSKGQGYTEAFF; v_gene: TRBV19; len: 14; abundance: NA; j_gene: TRBJ1-1; d_gene: TRBD1
CDR3nt: TGTGCCAGCAGCTTTACAGGGGAGTTCTACGAGCAGTACTTC; CDR3aa: CASSFTGEFYEQYF; v_gene: TRBV11-2; len: 14; abundance: NA; j_gene: TRBJ2-7; d_gene: TRBD1
CDR3nt: TGTGCCAGCAGCTTAGACCCTTCCTCGACAAGTCGTAGGACCCAGTACTTC; CDR3aa: CASSLDPSSTSRRTQYF; v_gene: TRBV7-8; len: 17; abundance: NA; j_gene: TRBJ2-5; d_gene: NA
CDR3nt: TGTGCCAGCAGTCCCGGGGGGTCCGGCGATACGCAGTATTTT; CDR3aa: CASSPGGSGDTQYF; v_gene: TRBV11-3; len: 14; abundance: NA; j_gene: TRBJ2-3; d_gene: TRBD2
CDR3nt: TGTGCCAGCAGTTATACGGGGGGCCCCTCCTACGAGCAGTACTTC; CDR3aa: CASSYTGGPSYEQYF; v_gene: TRBV6-5; len: 15; abundance: NA; j_gene: TRBJ2-7; d_gene: NA
CDR3nt: TGTGCCAGTAGTCCCGGACAGGGGGGCTACACCTTC; CDR3aa: CASSPGQGGYTF; v_gene: TRBV19; len: 12; abundance: NA; j_gene: TRBJ1-2; d_gene: TRBD1
CDR3nt: TGTGCCAGCAGCCGGACAGATAACTATGGCTACACCTTC; CDR3aa: CASSRTDNYGYTF; v_gene: TRBV5-5; len: 13; abundance: NA; j_gene: TRBJ1-2; d_gene: NA
CDR3nt: TGCGCCAGCAGTCCCGGGACAGGTGCCTACGAGCAGTACTTC; CDR3aa: CASSPGTGAYEQYF; v_gene: TRBV5-1; len: 14; abundance: NA; j_gene: TRBJ2-7; d_gene: TRBD1
CDR3nt: TGTGCCAGCACCCCTGGGGGGACTAACTTGCAGTTCTTC; CDR3aa: CASTPGGTNLQFF; v_gene: TRBV2; len: 13; abundance: NA; j_gene: TRBJ2-1; d_gene: TRBD2